What follows are 5 T cell receptor beta chains derived from one specimen sequenced in a study of PD-L1 blockade in urothelial cancer. The method was immunoSEQ multiplex PCR; TCRdb's version includes in-frame clones alone and lacks a portion of them. The table shows roughly 91,000 clones, with 70% to 90% occurring only once. Time point noted: pretreatment peripheral blood. This material consisted of PBMCs, taken around atezolizumab (anti-PD-L1) treatment. The receptors were gathered from a man in his sixties with urothelial cancer.

The chain recombines TRBV6-6 with TRBJ2-7; possibly TRBD1 for D (6 bases). Germline values: CDR1 MNHNY, CDR2 SVGAGI (reference sequence). V shed 0 bases and J shed 6 bases, with 12 bases lying between them. The CDR3 is 14 residues long. The CDR3 DNA reads as TGTGCCAGCAGTTACTCGGGGACAAGGGGCGAGCAGTACTTC. It is translated as CASSYSGTRGEQYF.

V is TRBV7-9 and J is TRBJ2-7; a weak D match, TRBD1 (7 bases). The V gene's germline CDR1 is SEHNR and CDR2 FQNEAQ (reference sequence). V dropped 4 bases and J dropped 3 bases, with 16 bases sitting between them. This CDR3 has 15 amino acids. The CDR3 DNA reads TGTGCCAGCAGCTGGGAGGTCGCAGGGGGCTACGAGCAGTACTTC. Protein: CASSWEVAGGYEQYF.

For the CDR3, the DNA is TGTGCCAGCAGCTCCGGACAGCTCTACGAGCAGTACTTC. It encodes CASSSGQLYEQYF. This rearrangement joins TRBV5-4 to TRBJ2-7, with TRBD1 as a possible D gene (6 bases). The CDR3 is made up of 13 amino acids. Trimming took 3 bases from V and 3 from J, leaving 10 bases between them. The germline V gene has CDR1 SGHNT and CDR2 YYREEE (reference sequence).

CDR3: CATSRDRLAPSYNEQFF. CDR3 bases: TGTGCCACCAGCAGAGATCGGCTAGCGCCATCCTACAATGAGCAGTTCTTC. The rearrangement joins TRBV15 to TRBJ2-1; D may be TRBD2 (6 bases). Germline V gene lookup returns CDR1 LNHNV and CDR2 YYDKDF (reference sequence). The CDR3 covers 17 residues. Trimming cost V 0 bases and J 1 base, with 13 bases left between them.

The chain uses TRBV6-5 and TRBJ2-7; 11 bases match TRBD2. The trim removed 6 bases at V and 3 bases at J, leaving 4 bases unmatched. Germline V gene data show CDR1 as MNHEY and CDR2 as SVGAGI. This CDR3 contains 14 residues. The CDR3 region has the DNA TGTGCCAGCAGACCGGGGACTAGCGGCTACGAGCAGTACTTC. Residues: CASRPGTSGYEQYF.